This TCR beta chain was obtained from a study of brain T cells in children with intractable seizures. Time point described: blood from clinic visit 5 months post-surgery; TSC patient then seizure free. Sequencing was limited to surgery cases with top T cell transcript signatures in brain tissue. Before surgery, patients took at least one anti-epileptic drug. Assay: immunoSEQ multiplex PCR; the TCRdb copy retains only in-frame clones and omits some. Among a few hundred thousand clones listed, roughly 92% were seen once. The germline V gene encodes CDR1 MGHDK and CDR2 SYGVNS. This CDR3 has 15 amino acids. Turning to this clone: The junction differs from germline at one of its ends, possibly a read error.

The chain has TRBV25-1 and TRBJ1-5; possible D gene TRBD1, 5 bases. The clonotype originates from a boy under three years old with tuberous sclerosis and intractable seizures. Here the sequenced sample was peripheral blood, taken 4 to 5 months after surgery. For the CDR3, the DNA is TGTGCCAGCGGTGAGCTCGGGGGACGCAATCAGCCCCAGCATTTT. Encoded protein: CASGELGGRNQPQHF.